This T cell receptor beta chain comes out of a study of blood T cell repertoires in COVID-19. Overall study context: Some COVID-19 samples were acute and others convalescent; all came from the United States, Italy and Spain. Sources were T cells, B-cell-depleted T cells, or PBMCs; the material itself was cDNA or gDNA.

Clones were sequenced by immunoSEQ multiplex PCR, and TCRdb holds only the in-frame ones, with some missing. The table includes about 160,000 clones, more than 75% detected once. The CDR3 totals 15 residues. CDR1 and CDR2 (germline): KGHSH, LQKENI. Losses at the gene ends were 5 bases for V and 3 bases for J; bases not matched to a gene: 6. V gene TRBV18 combines with J gene TRBJ1-5, with 8 nucleotides matching TRBD1. Sequencing used PBMCs or T cells enriched from blood (not recorded which). The sequence derives from a man in his forties who had recovered from COVID-19. CDR3 coding DNA: TGTGCCAGCTCAACCGGACAGGGCCTCAATCAGCCCCAGCATTTT. It specifies CASSTGQGLNQPQHF.